One sample yielded the 23 T cell receptor beta chains listed below, sequenced in a study of T cells in Graves' hyperthyroidism and ophthalmopathy. Amplified regions were TCR beta CDR3 sequences from RNA transcripts. First-round RT-PCR with HTBI primers amplified the TCR CDR3 region. One entry per CDR3 protein, called by TCRdb with MiXCR from the multiplex PCR reads. This table holds roughly 96,000 distinct CDR3 sequences, 51% found once. The sequenced sample was blood. The receptors derive from a woman aged 40 to 50 with Graves' hyperthyroidism.

This clonotype was seen ten or more times. The chain couples TRBV2 to TRBJ2-2, with D unclear. The CDR3 is 15 amino acids. In germline, CDR1 is SNHLY, CDR2 FYNNEI. V lost 5 bases, J lost 0 bases, and 10 bases lay in between. DNA for the CDR3: TGTGCCAGCAGTAGGTTAACCCCGAACACCGGGGAGCTGTTTTTT. Translation: CASSRLTPNTGELFF.

In this sample, this clonotype turned up many times. The genes are TRBV13 and TRBJ2-7; TRBD1 aligns across 7 bases. V lost 1 base to trimming and J lost 2 bases; unmatched junction nucleotides: 14. There are 18 residues in the CDR3. Germline-derived CDR1 and CDR2 are PRHDT and FYEKMQ (reference sequence). CDR3 residues: CASSLAPSTGPSTYEQYF. CDR3 sequence (DNA): TGTGCCAGCAGCTTAGCCCCCTCGACAGGGCCGAGTACCTACGAGCAGTACTTC.

This chain connects TRBV29-1 to TRBJ2-7; the match to TRBD1 covers 9 bases. This CDR3 contains 13 residues. V was pared by 8 bases and J by 6 bases, with 11 bases of the junction left unmatched. CDR1 is SQVTM and CDR2 is ANQGSEA in the germline V gene. This chain's CDR3 is CSPLGTGPSEQYF. For the CDR3, the DNA is TGCAGCCCCCTCGGGACAGGGCCCAGCGAGCAGTACTTC.

This clonotype was recorded many times. The genes are TRBV7-9 and TRBJ2-5; D perhaps matches TRBD1 (6 bases). Germline CDR1 is SEHNR and CDR2 is FQNEAQ (reference sequence). The ends were cut back, 5 bases at V and 4 bases at J, with 8 bases in the middle. This CDR3 contains 12 residues. This CDR3 reads CASSPDRETQYF. The CDR3 region has the DNA TGTGCCAGCAGCCCGGACAGAGAGACCCAGTACTTC.

This clonotype was seen at least ten times. The V and J genes are TRBV6-5 and TRBJ1-4, with 9 bases identical to TRBD1. Unmatched junction bases numbered 7, after V lost 5 bases and J lost 0 bases. CDR1 and CDR2 from the germline V gene are MNHEY and SVGAGI. The CDR3 contains 17 residues. This chain's CDR3 is CASSRHRGRATNEKLFF. DNA of the CDR3: TGTGCCAGCAGTAGACACAGGGGGCGTGCAACTAATGAAAAACTGTTTTTT.

This clonotype is a singleton in its sample. Since a much larger clone is just one base distant, this may be a read error. No conserved phenylalanine or tryptophan ends this CDR3, so it is likely a read error. The V call is TRBV5-1, the J call TRBJ2-2; no clear D. Germline CDR1 is SGHRS and CDR2 is YFSETQ. The V and J ends lost 4 bases and 4 bases respectively, with 11 bases between them. The CDR3 runs to 14 residues. CDR3: CASSHSTTTGELFL. DNA for the CDR3: TGCGCCAGCAGCCACTCCACAACCACCGGGGAGCTGTTTCTT.

In its sample, this clonotype was seen a few times. The chain uses TRBV15 and TRBJ1-2; perhaps TRBD1 as D (5 bases). V shed 11 bases and J shed 2 bases, with 9 bases lying between them. This CDR3 has 11 residues. Germline loops: CDR1 LNHNV, CDR2 YYDKDF (reference sequence). Written as DNA, the CDR3 is TGTGCCCTTAAGGGGAACTATGGCTACACCTTC. It specifies CALKGNYGYTF.

This clonotype was observed a handful of times. The chain links TRBV29-1 to TRBJ2-6; 9 nucleotides align to TRBD1. CDR3 size: 14 residues. J lost 4 bases, V lost 6 bases, and 4 bases had no gene match. Looked up from germline, CDR1 is SQVTM and CDR2 is ANQGSEA. The CDR3 spells CSVIQGAGANVLTF. The DNA for the CDR3 is TGCAGCGTCATACAGGGGGCGGGGGCCAACGTCCTGACTTTC. The whole variable domain, remainder taken from reference TRBV29-1 and TRBJ2-6, is SAVISQKPSRDICQRGTSLTIQCQVDSQVTMMFWYRQQPGQSLTLIATANQGSEATYESGFVIDKFPISRPNLTFSTLTVSNMSPEDSSIYLCSVIQGAGANVLTFGAGSRLTVL.

Worth noting for this clonotype: Here the CDR3 omits its conserved ending phenylalanine or tryptophan, so a read error is the likely source. The rearrangement uses TRBV5-5 and TRBJ2-6; D unresolved. V was pared by 0 bases and J by 4 bases, with 2 bases between. There are 13 residues in the CDR3. Germline CDR1 SGHKS, CDR2 YYEKEE (reference sequence). As DNA, the CDR3 is TGTGCCAGCAGCTTGGCCGGGGCCAACGTCCTGACTTCC. Residues: CASSLAGANVLTS.

This clonotype was seen repeatedly, ten times or more. CDR3: CASQPAPRADGANVLTF. The CDR3 nucleotides are TGTGCCAGCCAACCCGCTCCCAGGGCGGACGGGGCCAACGTCCTGACTTTC. This chain connects TRBV5-5 to TRBJ2-6, with D tentatively TRBD1 (5 bases). The CDR3 is 17 residues long. Per germline, CDR1 SGHKS and CDR2 YYEKEE (reference sequence). The V end was cut by 7 bases, the J end by 4 bases, with 21 bases between.

The chain links TRBV5-6 to TRBJ2-3; 7 bases agree with TRBD1. The CDR3 is 15 residues long. Looked up from germline, CDR1 is SGHDT and CDR2 is YYEEEE. Trimming took 2 bases from V and 2 from J; bases not matched to a gene: 5. The CDR3 DNA sequence: TGTGCCAGCAGCTTCTACAGGGGCCCCACAGATACGCAGTATTTT. It specifies CASSFYRGPTDTQYF.

V gene TRBV25-1 combines with J gene TRBJ1-3; the match to TRBD1 covers 8 bases. The germline V gene encodes CDR1 MGHDK and CDR2 SYGVNS. The CDR3 has 15 residues. CDR3 region: CARAGQGGKGNTIYF. The CDR3 region has the DNA TGTGCTAGGGCTGGACAGGGTGGGAAAGGAAACACCATATATTTT.

The gene calls are TRBV2 and TRBJ1-5; perhaps TRBD1 as D (6 bases). Germline values: CDR1 SNHLY, CDR2 FYNNEI. The CDR3 loop spans 13 amino acids. V was clipped by 1 base and J by 14 bases, with 15 bases between them. For the CDR3, the DNA is TGTGCCAGCAGTGAAGACAGGGTAGTGATCGAGCATTTT. Its translation: CASSEDRVVIEHF.

This clonotype was seen ten or more times. The chain has TRBV20-1 and TRBJ1-1; TRBD1 matches 9 bases. The CDR3 spans 14 residues. Germline V gives CDR1 DFQATT, CDR2 SNEGSKA (reference sequence). With 6 bases clipped from V and 4 bases from J, the junction kept 9 bases outside the gene matches. The CDR3 loop is CSAYRGREGTEAFF. In DNA form, the CDR3 reads TGCAGTGCCTACAGGGGGCGGGAGGGCACTGAAGCTTTCTTT.

Notes on this clonotype: One end of the junction does not line up with germline, which may come from a read error. The rearrangement joins TRBV20-1 to TRBJ1-4; TRBD1 might be the D (5 bases). Looked up from germline, CDR1 is DFQATT and CDR2 is SNEGSKA (reference sequence). The CDR3 has 13 residues. CDR3 sequence: CSAIWGYNEELFF. The DNA for the CDR3 is TGCAGTGCTATATGGGGGTATAATGAAGAACTGTTTTTT.

J is TRBJ1-4 and V is TRBV6-6; 7 bases match TRBD1. Germline lookup yields CDR1 MNHNY and CDR2 SVGAGI (reference sequence). The CDR3 consists of 17 residues. V lost 7 bases and J lost 6; bases outside the gene matches: 17. The CDR3 protein is CASKTYRRDSTHEKLFF. Here the CDR3 DNA reads TGTGCCAGCAAAACCTATCGCAGGGACAGCACACATGAAAAACTGTTTTTT.

This clonotype was counted ten times or more. The rearrangement uses TRBV2 and TRBJ1-4; TRBD1 matches 10 bases. There are 13 residues in the CDR3. The V gene's germline CDR1 is SNHLY and CDR2 FYNNEI. V dropped 6 bases and J dropped 8; count of bases not matched to a gene: 3. CDR3 in DNA: TGTGCCAGCAGCCTGGACAGGGGGGAAAAACTGTTTTTT. Translation gives CASSLDRGEKLFF.

The rearrangement uses TRBV14 and TRBJ1-4; 7 nucleotides match TRBD1. The CDR3 totals 14 residues. The ends lost 5 bases at V and 6 bases at J; junction bases unmatched: 6. Germline CDR1 reads SGHDN; CDR2 reads FVKESK. The CDR3 spells CASSTDREDEKLFF. The CDR3 DNA is TGTGCCAGCAGCACTGACAGGGAGGATGAAAAACTGTTTTTT.

CDR3 amino acids: CASTQRGTGYYEQYF. For the CDR3, the DNA is TGTGCCAGCACCCAGAGGGGGACAGGATACTACGAGCAGTACTTC. The chain recombines TRBV6-1 with TRBJ2-7; 8 bases agree with TRBD1. The V segment lost 7 bases and the J segment 3 bases; nucleotides outside the gene matches: 11. Germline loops: CDR1 MNHNS, CDR2 SASEGT. The CDR3 loop spans 15 amino acids.

The V gene is TRBV20-1, the J gene TRBJ2-5, with D maybe TRBD1 (5 bases). CDR1 and CDR2 from the germline V gene are DFQATT and SNEGSKA (reference sequence). The CDR3 sequence is 12 residues long. V lost 6 bases and J lost 4, with 12 bases in between. This chain's CDR3 is CSARVWGETQYF. The CDR3 DNA sequence: TGCAGTGCCAGGGTGTGGGGAGAGACCCAGTACTTC.

This clonotype has just one count. The chain combines TRBV20-1 with TRBJ1-6; D gene uncertain. Germline CDR1 and CDR2: DFQATT and SNEGSKA (reference sequence). V lost 0 bases and J lost 1, with 10 bases in between. This CDR3 contains 16 residues. The CDR3 is CSARDEYRSYNSPLHF. CDR3 bases: TGCAGTGCTAGAGATGAATATAGATCCTATAATTCACCCCTCCACTTT.

This clonotype has a single count. One end of the junction varies from germline; a read error may be responsible. The chain couples TRBV7-2 to TRBJ2-6; 9 bases match TRBD2. Germline CDR1 is SGHTA and CDR2 is FQGNSA. The CDR3 totals 15 residues. The CDR3 sequence is CASSLAGTGANVLTF. The DNA for the CDR3 is TGTGCCAGCAGCCTAGCGGGGACTGGGGCCAACGTCCTGACTTTC.

This clonotype was detected a few times. The rearrangement uses TRBV19 and TRBJ2-3; no firm D call. The germline gives CDR1 LNHDA, CDR2 SQIVND (reference sequence). V was shortened by 1 base and J by 3 bases, with 5 bases between the two germline ends. This CDR3 has 13 amino acids. The CDR3 coding sequence is TGTGCCAGTAGTATAGTCCCGACAGATACGCAGTATTTT. The encoded protein is CASSIVPTDTQYF.